This T cell receptor (beta chain) was recovered during a study of Ad26.COV2.S vaccination and SARS-CoV-2 variants. Treatment reported: 19 received Ad26.COV2.S at low or high dose, single or two shots; five or six received placebo; per-sample allocation not given. All samples were drawn on day 63, counting from the first vaccine or placebo injection. Donor was an adult aged 18-55 years in Boston. This CDR3 has 11 amino acids. Germline CDR1 and CDR2: MNHEY and SVGAGI. V shed 3 bases and J shed 11 bases, with 8 bases lying between them. Study-wide points: CD8+ and CD4+ T cells specific for spike reportedly responded with substantial breadth after vaccination.

Clones were read by immunoSEQ multiplex PCR, and TCRdb kept only the in-frame ones, dropping some. The sample records 300,000 to 400,000 clones, 70% to 90% being singletons. Details on this clone: Its antigen is not identified.

This chain links TRBV6-5 with TRBJ2-4; D could derive from TRBD1 or TRBD2 (5 bases each). The receptor comes from a person between 18 and 60 years old who received the Ad26.COV2.S COVID-19 vaccine or a placebo. This specimen was peripheral blood, taken in a trial of Ad26.COV2.S vaccine versus placebo. This CDR3 reads CASSYKGLQYF. In DNA form, the CDR3 reads TGTGCCAGCAGTTATAAGGGACTTCAGTACTTC.